These 28 T cell receptor beta chains came from one sample sequenced in a study. The TRBV12-4/TRBJ1-2 clonotypes were amplified using barcode primers with ligated adaptors. TCRdb passed the multiplex PCR reads through MiXCR, listing each CDR3 protein once. The sample contains some 880 distinct CDR3 sequences, under 4.5% of which appear only once. The sample was naive CD4+ T cells sorted from blood. Subset given: naive CD4+ T cells, CD4+CD45RA+CD25-. Receptor source: a female donor with breast cancer.

In its sample, this clonotype ranks as medium-sized. The genes are TRBV12-3 or TRBV12-4 and TRBJ1-2, with D hard to call. This CDR3 has 13 residues. Trimming cost V 3 bases and J 4 bases, with 9 bases left between them. The CDR3 loop reads CASSFGPIYGYTF. Here the CDR3 DNA reads TGTGCCAGCAGTTTTGGACCGATCTATGGCTACACCTTC.

By share of the sample, this clonotype is medium-sized. The chain carries TRBV12-3 or TRBV12-4 and TRBJ1-2; D is perhaps TRBD1 (6 bases). The CDR3 sequence is 16 residues long. V was shortened by 4 bases and J by 3 bases, with 18 bases between the two germline ends. The chain's CDR3 is CASSSYREAPDYGYTF. The CDR3 DNA reads TGTGCCAGCAGTTCGTACAGGGAGGCACCTGACTATGGCTACACCTTC.

By its share, this clonotype is medium-sized (0.01 to 0.1%). The chain carries TRBV12-3 or TRBV12-4 and TRBJ1-2; a possible D gene is TRBD1 (6 bases). This CDR3 spans 16 amino acids. V lost 0 bases and J 3 bases, leaving 14 bases between the germline ends. The CDR3: CASSLAMSGADYGYTF. CDR3 DNA sequence: TGTGCCAGCAGTTTAGCGATGTCAGGGGCGGACTATGGCTACACCTTC.

In this sample, this clonotype is large. The V and J genes are TRBV12-3 or TRBV12-4 and TRBJ1-2; unclear D gene. The CDR3 sequence is 14 residues long. Trimming took 3 bases from V and 8 from J, leaving 16 bases between them. For the CDR3, the DNA is TGTGCCAGCAGTTTTGGCGGCTCCGAAAAGGGCTACACCTTC. This sequence encodes CASSFGGSEKGYTF.

This clonotype is classed as large. The V and J genes are TRBV12-3 or TRBV12-4 and TRBJ1-2; D unclear. CDR3 length: 13 amino acids. V lost 6 bases and J 0 bases, leaving 8 bases between the germline ends. The CDR3 coding sequence is TGTGCCAGCAGCCCGACTGCTAACTATGGCTACACCTTC. Its translation: CASSPTANYGYTF.

This clonotype rates as medium-sized. The gene calls are TRBV12-3 or TRBV12-4 and TRBJ1-2; D perhaps matches TRBD1 (5 bases). This CDR3 contains 13 residues. V was shortened by 5 bases and J by 8 bases, with 15 bases between the two germline ends. CDR3 bases: TGTGCCAGCAGTCCCTTCCAAAGGGGCGGCTACACCTTC. It codes for CASSPFQRGGYTF.

This clonotype ranks as large (0.1 to 1%). The CDR3 coding sequence is TGTGCCACCCTCGGGACATTAGGATATGGCTACACCTTC. Its protein product is CATLGTLGYGYTF. This chain uses TRBV12-3 or TRBV12-4 with TRBJ1-2, with TRBD1 as a possible D gene (6 bases). The CDR3 spans 13 residues. Trimming stripped 10 bases from V and 5 bases from J, with 17 bases between.

This clonotype is classed as medium-sized. The V call is TRBV12-3 or TRBV12-4, the J call TRBJ1-2; D might be TRBD1 (6 bases). Trimming took off 3 bases at V and 4 bases at J, with 9 bases between the two ends. The CDR3 covers 13 residues. CDR3 sequence reads: CASSFGQRYGYTF. The CDR3, as DNA: TGTGCCAGCAGTTTCGGACAGCGCTATGGCTACACCTTC.

This clonotype was counted many times. V usage is TRBV12-3 or TRBV12-4 and J usage is TRBJ1-2, with 9 positions matching TRBD1. The V and J ends lost 5 bases and 7 bases, in that order; junction bases with no gene match: 11. The CDR3 has 15 residues. Here the CDR3 reads CASSLMRTGAGGYTF. CDR3 nucleotides: TGTGCCAGCAGTCTCATGAGGACAGGGGCGGGTGGCTACACCTTC.

In its sample, this clonotype was seen many times. V and J are TRBV12-3 or TRBV12-4 and TRBJ1-2, with 7 positions matching TRBD1. Germline trimming cut 6 bases from V and 2 bases from J; bases unmatched to any gene: 0. The CDR3 totals 12 residues. CDR3 protein: CASRQGNYGYTF. The CDR3 DNA reads as TGTGCCAGCAGACAGGGGAACTATGGCTACACCTTC.

V gene TRBV12-3 or TRBV12-4 combines with J gene TRBJ1-2; 8 bases align to TRBD1. V shed 5 bases, J shed 11 bases, and the junction held 10 bases outside the gene matches. The CDR3 sequence is 13 residues long. CDR3 in DNA: TGTGCCAGCAGTCCGACAGGGGCTATGGCGTACACCTTC. This sequence encodes CASSPTGAMAYTF.

This clonotype was counted many times. The gene calls are TRBV12-3 or TRBV12-4 and TRBJ1-2; a possible D gene is TRBD1 (5 bases). The V gene lost 5 bases and the J gene lost 9 bases, with 25 bases spanning the gap. This CDR3 is 16 amino acids long. In DNA, the CDR3 is TGTGCCAGCAGTACAGGATCTAATATGGAGATTTCTTGCTACACCTTC. As protein: CASSTGSNMEISCYTF.

This clonotype was counted at least ten times. The rearrangement joins TRBV12-3 or TRBV12-4 to TRBJ1-2; TRBD1 aligns across 7 bases. The CDR3 extends over 16 amino acids. V lost 1 base to trimming and J lost 1 base; unmatched junction nucleotides: 6. CDR3 protein: CASSLVPTGLNYGYTF. CDR3 sequence (DNA): TGTGCCAGCAGTTTAGTTCCGACAGGGCTTAACTATGGCTACACCTTC.

By sample fraction, this clonotype is medium-sized. J is TRBJ1-2 and V is TRBV12-3 or TRBV12-4; D gene unclear. V was cut by 6 bases and J by 8 bases, with 16 bases left in between. This CDR3 contains 13 residues. The CDR3 reads CASSLRVSLGYTF. The DNA of the CDR3 is TGTGCCAGCAGCTTACGGGTCTCTCTCGGCTACACCTTC.

This clonotype counts as medium-sized (0.01 to 0.1%). V is TRBV12-3 or TRBV12-4 and J is TRBJ1-2; D is uncertain. The CDR3 contains 14 residues. V was cut by 0 bases and J by 8 bases, with 13 bases left in between. The CDR3 sequence is CASSLALEGWGYTF. CDR3 in DNA: TGTGCCAGCAGTTTAGCGCTTGAGGGATGGGGCTACACCTTC.

By proportion, this clonotype is medium-sized (0.01 to 0.1%). The chain couples TRBV12-3 or TRBV12-4 to TRBJ1-2; maybe TRBD1 (5 bases). The CDR3 sequence is 13 residues long. Trimming shortened V by 3 bases and J by 8 bases, and 13 bases separated the two germline ends. CDR3 residues: CASSLGRGVGYTF. The DNA for the CDR3 is TGTGCCAGCAGTTTGGGACGAGGAGTGGGCTACACCTTC.

By sample fraction, this clonotype is large. The chain employs TRBV12-3 or TRBV12-4 and TRBJ1-2; 7 bases are a match to TRBD1. V lost 6 bases, J lost 4 bases, and 11 bases stayed unmatched. The CDR3 runs to 15 residues. The CDR3: CASRAPSTGTYGYTF. DNA of the CDR3: TGTGCCAGCAGGGCGCCATCGACAGGGACCTATGGCTACACCTTC.

Judged by abundance, this clonotype is medium-sized. The V call is TRBV12-3 or TRBV12-4, the J call TRBJ1-2, with 9 bases fitting TRBD1. The CDR3 runs to 14 residues. Trimming cost V 5 bases and J 1 base; bases outside gene matches: 2. CDR3 loop: CASSPDRGNYGYTF. The CDR3 coding sequence is TGTGCCAGCAGTCCGGACAGGGGTAACTATGGCTACACCTTC.

This clonotype came up many times. A much larger clonotype is one base distant, so this may be a read error. V gene TRBV12-3 or TRBV12-4 combines with J gene TRBJ1-2; D remains unclear. CDR3 size: 13 residues. Trimming removed 6 bases from V and 2 bases from J, with 10 bases in between. CDR3 in DNA: TGTGCCAGCAGCATGTACGGAAACTATGGCTACACCTTC. This translates into CASSMYGNYGYTF.

This clonotype is medium-sized in the sample. The V and J genes are TRBV12-3 or TRBV12-4 and TRBJ1-2; D remains unclear. The CDR3 sequence is 14 residues long. V was clipped by 6 bases and J by 1 base, with 12 bases between them. The CDR3 coding sequence is TGTGCCAGCAGCCCTGGAGACCTTAACTATGGCTACACCTTC. This sequence encodes CASSPGDLNYGYTF.

In its sample, this clonotype is large (0.1 to 1%). The chain uses TRBV12-3 or TRBV12-4 and TRBJ1-2, with D possibly being TRBD1 (5 bases). The V end was cut by 4 bases, the J end by 10 bases, with 16 bases between. CDR3 size: 13 residues. The CDR3 bases are TGTGCCAGCAGTTACTACTCCACCGGGACCTACACCTTC. Translated, it gives CASSYYSTGTYTF.

This clonotype is classed as medium-sized. This chain connects TRBV12-3 or TRBV12-4 to TRBJ1-2, with D perhaps matching TRBD1 (5 bases). This CDR3 contains 11 residues. V lost 7 bases, J lost 8 bases, and 11 bases lay in between. DNA of the CDR3: TGTGCCAGCACCCAGGGTGCCGGCTACACCTTC. This sequence encodes CASTQGAGYTF.

By frequency in the sample, this clonotype is medium-sized. The chain has TRBV12-3 or TRBV12-4 and TRBJ1-2, with no clear D. The CDR3 consists of 13 residues. V gave up 6 bases and J gave up 4 bases, with 12 bases separating them. The CDR3 coding sequence is TGTGCCAGCAGCCAAACCAAGCGCTATGGCTACACCTTC. It encodes CASSQTKRYGYTF.

Relative to its sample, this clonotype is medium-sized. This chain links TRBV12-3 or TRBV12-4 with TRBJ1-2; unclear D gene. V lost 7 bases and J 5 bases, leaving 17 bases between the germline ends. The CDR3 is 14 amino acids. CDR3 nucleotide sequence: TGTGCCAGCAAAACGTACGGCATCCTATATGGCTACACCTTC. Translation gives CASKTYGILYGYTF.

This clonotype is labeled large. The chain has TRBV12-3 or TRBV12-4 and TRBJ1-2; D ambiguous. The CDR3 runs 11 residues. The V end was cut by 2 bases, the J end by 2 bases, with 0 bases between. Written as DNA, the CDR3 is TGTGCCAGCAGTTTAAACTATGGCTACACCTTC. Translating gives CASSLNYGYTF.

Relative to its sample, this clonotype is large. V is TRBV12-3 or TRBV12-4 and J is TRBJ1-2; D is possibly TRBD1 (5 bases). This CDR3 region has 14 residues. V lost 3 bases to trimming and J lost 6 bases, with 14 bases between them. CDR3 bases: TGTGCCAGCAGTTTCGGTCAAGGGGCCGATGGCTACACCTTC. This gives the protein CASSFGQGADGYTF.

This clonotype has at least ten counts. The rearrangement uses TRBV12-3 or TRBV12-4 and TRBJ1-2; 8 positions agree with TRBD1. V shed 4 bases and J 5 bases; nucleotides not matched to a gene: 6. This CDR3 contains 14 residues. The CDR3 reads CASSSDRGGYGYTF. The CDR3 nucleotides are TGTGCCAGCAGTTCTGACAGGGGTGGTTATGGCTACACCTTC.

In its sample, this clonotype is large. The chain employs TRBV12-3 or TRBV12-4 and TRBJ1-2; possibly TRBD1 for D (6 bases). CDR3 length equals 12 residues. V gave up 8 bases and J gave up 5 bases, with 12 bases separating them. The CDR3 reads CASQQGGYGYTF. CDR3 nucleotides: TGTGCCAGCCAACAGGGAGGGTATGGCTACACCTTC.